This passage covers 32 T cell receptor beta chains from one sample sequenced in a study of identical twins. TCRdb re-analysed the 5' RACE reads in MiXCR, keeping a single row per CDR3 protein. The data show approximately 150,000 distinct CDR3 sequences, approximately 4% seen once. The sequencing sample was made of memory T cells sorted from blood. These receptors all stem from a man younger than 35 in good health.

This clonotype was counted between two and nine times. This rearrangement joins TRBV19 to TRBJ1-2; 8 bases line up with TRBD1. The CDR3 sequence is 15 residues long. Germline V gene lookup returns CDR1 LNHDA and CDR2 SQIVND (reference sequence). Trimming took 7 bases from V and 6 from J; bases not matched to a gene: 13. The CDR3 region is CASTQGAFQLDGYTF. CDR3 DNA: TGTGCCAGTACTCAGGGGGCATTTCAGCTGGATGGCTACACCTTC.

Ten or more counts support this clonotype. CDR3 nucleotide sequence: TGTGCCATCAGTGAGACCGGCGGGAGAAGCACAGATACGCAGTATTTT. Translation: CAISETGGRSTDTQYF. V usage is TRBV10-3 and J usage is TRBJ2-3, with TRBD2 matching 7 bases. This CDR3 is built from 16 residues. J lost 0 bases, V lost 2 bases, and 5 bases had no gene match. Germline V gene data show CDR1 as ENHRY and CDR2 as SYGVKD.

This clonotype was detected ten times or more. The rearrangement links TRBV9 to TRBJ2-1, with D uncertain. This CDR3 spans 13 amino acids. CDR1 SGDLS and CDR2 YYNGEE come from the germline V gene. V was clipped by 1 base and J by 4 bases, with 6 bases between them. CDR3 region: CASSVTPYNEQFF. The CDR3 DNA is TGTGCCAGCAGCGTAACCCCTTACAATGAGCAGTTCTTC.

This clonotype was detected many times. This chain links TRBV18 with TRBJ1-5; no definite D call. Trimming left V 6 bases short and J 5 bases short, with 8 bases between. This CDR3 region has 12 residues. From germline, CDR1 is KGHSH and CDR2 LQKENI. The CDR3 loop is CASSPGDQPQHF. Written as DNA, the CDR3 is TGTGCCAGCTCCCCCGGTGATCAGCCCCAGCATTTT.

At least ten counts were recorded for this clonotype. J is TRBJ1-4 and V is TRBV12-3 or TRBV12-4, with no clear D. The V gene lost 3 bases and the J gene lost 5 bases, with 13 bases spanning the gap. CDR3 length: 15 amino acids. The CDR3 here is CASSFSQPFNEKLFF. Here the CDR3 DNA reads TGTGCCAGCAGTTTTTCTCAGCCATTCAATGAAAAACTGTTTTTT.

This clonotype has only one observation. A much larger clone lies one base from this, so it may be a read error. The chain joins TRBV7-9 to TRBJ2-5, with TRBD2 as a possible D gene (6 bases). V was cut by 5 bases and J by 3 bases, with 13 bases left in between. This CDR3 comprises 14 residues. The germline CDR1 and CDR2 sequences are SEHNR and FQNEAQ (reference sequence). CDR3 in DNA: TGTGCCAGCAGCCTAAAATGGGGGGAAGAGACCCAGTACTTC. Translating gives CASSLKWGEETQYF.

This clonotype appeared many times. The chain employs TRBV4-2 and TRBJ2-5; the match to TRBD1 covers 9 bases. V lost 3 bases, J lost 1 base, and 9 bases stayed unmatched. Germline-derived CDR1 and CDR2 are LGHNA and YNFKEQ. CDR3 length: 17 amino acids. This CDR3 is CASSQTTGTGRQETQYF. CDR3 sequence (DNA): TGTGCCAGCAGCCAGACCACCGGGACAGGGCGCCAAGAGACCCAGTACTTC.

This clonotype has ten or more counts. V and J are TRBV20-1 and TRBJ2-5, with D perhaps TRBD2 (6 bases). Germline values: CDR1 DFQATT, CDR2 SNEGSKA (reference sequence). Trimming removed 6 bases from V and 1 base from J, with 12 bases in between. This CDR3 is built from 13 residues. The CDR3 DNA reads as TGCAGTGCCGATAGCGGAGCCCAAGAGACCCAGTACTTC. Translation gives CSADSGAQETQYF.

In this sample, this clonotype turned up many times. V usage is TRBV5-1 and J usage is TRBJ1-2; 8 bases map to TRBD1. V shed 3 bases, J shed 7 bases, and the junction held 11 bases outside the gene matches. Germline V gives CDR1 SGHRS, CDR2 YFSETQ. The CDR3 length is 15 residues. CDR3 DNA: TGCGCCAGCAGCTCCCTCGGACAGGGCGGGAGTGGCTACACCTTC. Residues: CASSSLGQGGSGYTF.

This clonotype was observed many times. The rearrangement joins TRBV7-9 to TRBJ1-2, with a tentative D call TRBD1 (6 bases). Trimming took off 11 bases at V and 5 bases at J, with 30 bases between the two ends. The CDR3 runs to 17 residues. The germline gives CDR1 SEHNR, CDR2 FQNEAQ (reference sequence). The CDR3 reads CAGTGSGTYQREYGYTF. As DNA, the CDR3 is TGTGCCGGCACGGGATCCGGGACATATCAACGGGAGTATGGCTACACCTTC.

Many counts were recorded for this clonotype. The chain has TRBV12-3 or TRBV12-4 and TRBJ2-1; D possibly uses TRBD1 or TRBD2 (6 bases each). V lost 6 bases and J lost 5, with 17 bases in between. The CDR3 runs to 15 residues. CDR3 loop: CASSPQWGANNEQFF. CDR3 DNA: TGTGCCAGCAGCCCCCAATGGGGGGCAAACAATGAGCAGTTCTTC.

In its sample, this clonotype was seen many times. This rearrangement joins TRBV5-1 to TRBJ2-3, with 7 bases matching TRBD2. Germline CDR1 and CDR2: SGHRS and YFSETQ. The CDR3 extends over 15 amino acids. The V segment lost 4 bases and the J segment 1 base; nucleotides outside the gene matches: 6. The CDR3 DNA reads TGCGCCAGCAGCCGGACCCGGGGGGGCACAGATACGCAGTATTTT. It encodes CASSRTRGGTDTQYF.

The chain has TRBV3-1 and TRBJ2-6; D not certain. V was pared by 0 bases and J by 0 bases, with 3 bases between. The germline gives CDR1 LGHDT, CDR2 YNNKEL (reference sequence). This CDR3 spans 15 amino acids. The chain's CDR3 is CASSQENSGANVLTF. The DNA for the CDR3 is TGTGCCAGCAGCCAAGAAAACTCTGGGGCCAACGTCCTGACTTTC. Together with reference TRBV3-1 and TRBJ2-6, the CDR3 gives the full variable domain: DTAVSQTPKYLVTQMGNDKSIKCEQNLGHDTMYWYKQDSKKFLKIMFSYNNKELIINETVPNRFSPKSPDKAHLNLHINSLELGDSAVYFCASSQENSGANVLTFGAGSRLTVL.

The table lists this clonotype with many counts. The rearrangement links TRBV20-1 to TRBJ2-7; D is possibly TRBD1 or TRBD2 (5 bases each). Trimming took off 5 bases at V and 2 bases at J, with 13 bases between the two ends. The CDR3 is made up of 13 amino acids. The germline V gene has CDR1 DFQATT and CDR2 SNEGSKA (reference sequence). The CDR3 region is CSAPGTVPYEQYF. The CDR3 bases are TGCAGTGCTCCCGGGACGGTGCCCTACGAGCAGTACTTC.

At least ten counts were recorded for this clonotype. The chain carries TRBV28 and TRBJ2-7; 12 positions agree with TRBD2. CDR3 length: 15 amino acids. Unmatched junction bases numbered 6, after V lost 6 bases and J lost 3 bases. The germline gives CDR1 MDHEN, CDR2 SYDVKM. CDR3 region: CASSLLAGGIYEQYF. The DNA of the CDR3 is TGTGCCAGCAGCTTACTAGCGGGAGGAATCTACGAGCAGTACTTC.

At least ten counts were recorded for this clonotype. V usage is TRBV5-1 and J usage is TRBJ2-2, with D unclear. CDR3 length equals 14 residues. CDR1 and CDR2 (germline): SGHRS, YFSETQ. Trimming left V 3 bases short and J 5 bases short, with 11 bases between. The CDR3 spells CASSSVALTGELFF. The CDR3 nucleotides read TGCGCCAGCAGCTCCGTCGCATTAACCGGGGAGCTGTTTTTT. Drawing the rest from reference TRBV5-1 and TRBJ2-2, the complete variable domain is KAGVTQTPRYLIKTRGQQVTLSCSPISGHRSVSWYQQTPGQGLQFLFEYFSETQRNKGNFPGRFSGRQFSNSRSEMNVSTLELGDSALYLCASSSVALTGELFFGEGSRLTVL.

There are many counts of this clonotype. The chain recombines TRBV6-6 with TRBJ1-1; 7 nucleotides align to TRBD1. V trimming: 7 bases; J trimming: 6 bases; junction bases outside the gene matches: 5. The CDR3 consists of 12 residues. Germline V CDR1 and CDR2: MNHNY, SVGAGI (reference sequence). CDR3 in amino acids: CASTTGVAEAFF. The CDR3 nucleotides are TGTGCCAGCACCACAGGGGTGGCTGAAGCTTTCTTT.

This clonotype was detected many times. The chain recombines TRBV10-3 with TRBJ2-1; D possibly corresponds to TRBD1 (5 bases). CDR3 length equals 14 residues. Trimming shortened V by 5 bases and J by 10 bases, and 18 bases separated the two germline ends. Germline CDR1 is ENHRY and CDR2 is SYGVKD. In DNA form, the CDR3 reads TGTGCCATCAGTCAGATTGACAGACAGTCCGAGCAGTTCTTC. Its protein is CAISQIDRQSEQFF.

This clonotype was found a few times. The CDR3 spells CASSQVLGGANVLTF. CDR3 sequence (DNA): TGTGCCAGCAGCCAAGTATTGGGGGGGGCCAACGTCCTGACTTTC. V usage is TRBV4-2 and J usage is TRBJ2-6; D remains unclear. Trimming left V 1 base short and J 4 bases short, with 8 bases between. CDR3 size: 15 residues. Germline V lookup: CDR1 LGHNA, CDR2 YNFKEQ.

This clonotype was found many times. The chain has TRBV7-2 and TRBJ1-2; weak D call: TRBD1 (5 bases). CDR3 length: 15 amino acids. CDR1 and CDR2 from the germline V gene are SGHTA and FQGNSA. The ends were cut back, 5 bases at V and 3 bases at J, with 16 bases in the middle. Here the CDR3 reads CASSPRVLRHYGYTF. For the CDR3, the DNA is TGTGCCAGCAGCCCCAGGGTCCTGCGCCACTATGGCTACACCTTC.

This clonotype was detected many times. The chain uses TRBV5-1 and TRBJ1-4, with D possibly being TRBD1 (5 bases). In germline, CDR1 is SGHRS, CDR2 YFSETQ. The CDR3 totals 13 residues. V lost 1 base and J lost 6, with 7 bases in between. The CDR3 DNA is TGCGCCAGCAGCTTGCTGACAGATGAAAAACTGTTTTTT. Translating it yields CASSLLTDEKLFF.

This clonotype was seen many times. V gene TRBV7-2 combines with J gene TRBJ2-1, with a weak D call TRBD2 (5 bases). The ends were cut back, 4 bases at V and 9 bases at J, with 13 bases in the middle. Germline V lookup: CDR1 SGHTA, CDR2 FQGNSA. The CDR3 runs to 13 residues. The CDR3 region is CASSSTRTGEQFF. The CDR3 DNA reads as TGTGCCAGCAGCTCTACTCGGACTGGTGAGCAGTTCTTC.

This clonotype was seen at least ten times. At one end, the junction sequence differs from germline, possibly due to a read error. V gene TRBV20-1 combines with J gene TRBJ2-3, with TRBD1 matching 9 bases. The germline V gene encodes CDR1 DFQATT and CDR2 SNEGSKA (reference sequence). There are 15 residues in the CDR3. CDR3 loop: CSVRQGGGSTDTQYF. The DNA for the CDR3 is TGCAGTGTTAGACAGGGGGGAGGTTCCACAGATACGCAGTATTTT.

This clonotype was counted many times. The chain employs TRBV7-2 and TRBJ2-1; no clear D gene. The germline gives CDR1 SGHTA, CDR2 FQGNSA. The CDR3 is made up of 13 amino acids. V shed 7 bases and J shed 5 bases, with 12 bases lying between them. DNA for the CDR3: TGTGCCAGCACTAACCCGCAAAACAATGAGCAGTTCTTC. Protein product: CASTNPQNNEQFF.

In this sample, this clonotype turned up many times. CDR3 nucleotides: TGCAGTGCTAGTAGACAGGGGGTCCACAATGAGCAGTTCTTC. Its protein product is CSASRQGVHNEQFF. The V call is TRBV20-1, the J call TRBJ2-1, with TRBD1 matching over 9 bases. V trimming: 3 bases; J trimming: 5 bases; junction bases outside the gene matches: 5. The germline V gene has CDR1 DFQATT and CDR2 SNEGSKA (reference sequence). CDR3 length: 14 amino acids.

This clonotype has at least ten counts. V and J are TRBV7-9 and TRBJ2-7; D ambiguous. Germline V gives CDR1 SEHNR, CDR2 FQNEAQ (reference sequence). Trimming stripped 5 bases from V and 0 bases from J, with 5 bases between. CDR3 length: 12 residues. CDR3 nucleotides: TGTGCCAGCAGCCCCAACTCCTACGAGCAGTACTTC. The encoded protein is CASSPNSYEQYF.

This clonotype was counted at least ten times. The chain couples TRBV9 to TRBJ2-7; D possibly matches TRBD1 or TRBD2 (5 bases each). The CDR3 totals 15 residues. V lost 0 bases to trimming and J lost 2 bases, with 12 bases between them. Looked up from germline, CDR1 is SGDLS and CDR2 is YYNGEE. CDR3 nucleotide sequence: TGTGCCAGCAGCGTAGGGGGTAGGGACGCCTACGAGCAGTACTTC. Translated: CASSVGGRDAYEQYF.

This clonotype was observed many times. The chain carries TRBV3-1 and TRBJ2-1, with 11 positions matching TRBD1. Per the germline V gene, CDR1 is LGHDT and CDR2 is YNNKEL (reference sequence). CDR3 length: 15 amino acids. J was trimmed by 3 bases and V by 4 bases; bases with no gene match: 2. The chain's CDR3 is CASSRGTGGYNEQFF. The CDR3 bases are TGTGCCAGCAGCCGCGGGACAGGGGGCTACAATGAGCAGTTCTTC.

This clonotype has at least ten counts. The chain combines TRBV12-3 or TRBV12-4 with TRBJ2-2; D unclear. The V gene lost 0 bases and the J gene lost 6 bases, with 8 bases spanning the gap. The CDR3 has 14 amino acids. This CDR3 reads CASSLAGKSGELFF. The CDR3, as DNA: TGTGCCAGCAGTTTAGCGGGCAAATCCGGGGAGCTGTTTTTT.

This clonotype was picked up many times. The chain has TRBV15 and TRBJ2-1, with a tentative D call TRBD2 (6 bases). There are 13 residues in the CDR3. The germline gives CDR1 LNHNV, CDR2 YYDKDF (reference sequence). The V gene lost 1 base and the J gene lost 14 bases, with 15 bases spanning the gap. The CDR3 nucleotides are TGTGCCACCAGCAGAGGCGGGACGGGTCGTGAGTTCTTC. Translation gives CATSRGGTGREFF.

Many counts were recorded for this clonotype. The chain has TRBV12-3 or TRBV12-4 and TRBJ2-6; no definite D call. V dropped 6 bases and J dropped 0 bases, with 12 bases sitting between them. The CDR3 covers 16 residues. The CDR3: CASRNLGLSGANVLTF. CDR3 sequence (DNA): TGTGCCAGCAGGAATCTAGGCCTCTCTGGGGCCAACGTCCTGACTTTC.

This clonotype was observed many times. The chain has TRBV2 and TRBJ2-7, with 9 bases fitting TRBD2. Germline-derived CDR1 and CDR2 are SNHLY and FYNNEI. The junction had 12 bases not matched to a gene; V was cut back by 6 bases and J by 6 bases. This CDR3 spans 15 amino acids. CDR3 nucleotides: TGTGCCAGCAGCGATCGAGCGGGAGGAATCGGCGAGCAGTACTTC. This codes for CASSDRAGGIGEQYF. Combining the CDR3 with reference TRBV2 and TRBJ2-7 gives the whole variable domain EPEVTQTPSHQVTQMGQEVILRCVPISNHLYFYWYRQILGQKVEFLVSFYNNEISEKSEIFDDQFSVERPDGSNFTLKIRSTKLEDSAMYFCASSDRAGGIGEQYFGPGTRLTVT.